Shown below are 26 T cell receptor beta chains from a single sample sequenced in a study of T cell repertoires in cytomegalovirus infection. MiXCR was run by TCRdb on the reads, yielding one entry per CDR3 protein. Among about 480,000 distinct CDR3 sequences listed, 30% to 40% were seen once. Their antigens remain unidentified. Specimen: cultured PBMCs, collected from culture after CMV antigen stimulation. The receptors were gathered from a human donor in good health (CMV status not recorded). Some clones in this sample may be carry-over from other donors' samples.

This clonotype was recorded a few times. This chain joins TRBV7-2 and TRBJ2-3, with 11 bases matching TRBD2. The CDR3 runs 15 residues. J lost 5 bases, V lost 2 bases, and 3 bases had no gene match. The germline V gene has CDR1 SGHTA and CDR2 FQGNSA. CDR3 protein: CASSLSTSGRDTQYF. The CDR3 region has the DNA TGTGCCAGCAGCTTATCCACTAGCGGGAGAGATACGCAGTATTTT.

This clonotype was counted at least ten times. The V call is TRBV7-3, the J call TRBJ2-3; D is undetermined. Trimming took off 1 base at V and 0 bases at J, with 8 bases between the two ends. Germline CDR1 and CDR2: SGHTA and FQGTGA. The CDR3 runs 15 residues. CDR3 bases: TGTGCCAGCAGCTTAAGCCGAGTTAGCACAGATACGCAGTATTTT. Translation gives CASSLSRVSTDTQYF.

Many counts were recorded for this clonotype. This chain joins TRBV7-9 and TRBJ1-2, with D perhaps TRBD1 (5 bases). V lost 2 bases, J lost 6 bases, and 19 bases lay in between. The CDR3 extends over 16 amino acids. Germline V gives CDR1 SEHNR, CDR2 FQNEAQ (reference sequence). CDR3 amino acids: CASSLMVSAEGNGYTF. The DNA for the CDR3 is TGTGCCAGCAGCTTAATGGTGTCAGCGGAGGGGAATGGCTACACCTTC.

The V and J genes are TRBV28 and TRBJ2-7; TRBD1 aligns across 12 bases. Looked up from germline, CDR1 is MDHEN and CDR2 is SYDVKM. The CDR3 has 17 residues. Germline trimming cut 5 bases from V and 5 bases from J; bases unmatched to any gene: 13. CDR3 sequence (DNA): TGTGCCAGCAGTCGATGGGACAGGGGGCGCGTGGTGGACGAGCAGTACTTC. It specifies CASSRWDRGRVVDEQYF.

J is TRBJ2-4 and V is TRBV6-2 or TRBV6-3; D gene ambiguous. This CDR3 has 14 amino acids. The V gene lost 5 bases and the J gene lost 7 bases, with 15 bases spanning the gap. The V gene's germline CDR1 is MNHEY and CDR2 SVGEGT. CDR3 amino acids: CASSKLRTPNIQYF. CDR3 in DNA: TGTGCCAGCAGTAAACTCCGGACCCCGAACATTCAGTACTTC.

This clonotype appeared many times. The chain has TRBV7-2 and TRBJ2-1; 8 nucleotides match TRBD1. Germline CDR1 and CDR2: SGHTA and FQGNSA. The CDR3 is made up of 15 amino acids. V was pared by 5 bases and J by 3 bases, with 6 bases of the junction left unmatched. The CDR3 nucleotides are TGTGCCAGCAGCGCCGGGACAGGACTCTACAATGAGCAGTTCTTC. Translating gives CASSAGTGLYNEQFF.

The chain employs TRBV6-1 and TRBJ1-6, with a weak D call TRBD1 (5 bases). The CDR3 has 18 amino acids. V dropped 5 bases and J dropped 0 bases, with 17 bases sitting between them. Germline CDR1 MNHNS, CDR2 SASEGT. In DNA form, the CDR3 reads TGTGCCAGCAGTTCGGGACTTCCTAAGAGCTCCTATAATTCACCCCTCCACTTT. Protein product: CASSSGLPKSSYNSPLHF.

The CDR3 DNA is TGTGCCAGCAGGCGGGGAGGACGGGGTGAGCAGTTCTTC. Translating gives CASRRGGRGEQFF. The V and J genes are TRBV11-3 and TRBJ2-1; D may be TRBD2 (6 bases). There are 13 residues in the CDR3. Germline loops: CDR1 SGHNT, CDR2 YENEEA. V lost 6 bases, J lost 9 bases, and 15 bases lay in between.

This clonotype was seen a handful of times. The chain carries TRBV7-9 and TRBJ2-3, with 9 bases aligning to TRBD2. The germline gives CDR1 SEHNR, CDR2 FQNEAQ (reference sequence). V was pared by 5 bases and J by 2 bases, with 5 bases of the junction left unmatched. This CDR3 spans 15 amino acids. The CDR3, as DNA: TGTGCCAGCAGCCGACTAGCGGAGAACACAGATACGCAGTATTTT. Protein sequence: CASSRLAENTDTQYF.

The CDR3 loop is CASPSTGSQETQYF. CDR3 bases: TGTGCCAGCCCCTCAACCGGGAGCCAAGAGACCCAGTACTTC. The chain is built from TRBV7-9 and TRBJ2-5, with a possible D match to TRBD2 (6 bases). V lost 8 bases and J 1 base, leaving 14 bases between the germline ends. This CDR3 comprises 14 residues. Germline lookup yields CDR1 SEHNR and CDR2 FQNEAQ (reference sequence).

This clonotype has just a few counts. CDR3 DNA sequence: TGTGCCAGCAGTACTAGCGGGCTTGGCACCGGGGAGCTGTTTTTT. This translates into CASSTSGLGTGELFF. The rearrangement joins TRBV12-3 or TRBV12-4 to TRBJ2-2, with TRBD2 identical over 9 bases. Losses at the gene ends were 5 bases for V and 4 bases for J; bases not matched to a gene: 5. The CDR3 loop spans 15 amino acids.

This clonotype came up a few times. The chain joins TRBV11-2 to TRBJ2-4; 11 bases map to TRBD2. V gave up 5 bases and J gave up 7 bases; unmatched junction bases: 7. The germline V gene encodes CDR1 SGHAT and CDR2 FQNNGV. The CDR3 is made up of 15 amino acids. CDR3 loop: CASSPTSGTSNIQYF. CDR3 sequence (DNA): TGTGCCAGCAGCCCGACTAGCGGGACAAGCAACATTCAGTACTTC.

V gene TRBV20-1 combines with J gene TRBJ2-5, with 8 bases identical to TRBD2. The CDR3 spans 13 residues. Trimming at V came to 6 bases and at J to 4 bases, leaving 7 bases not matched to a gene. Germline V gene data show CDR1 as DFQATT and CDR2 as SNEGSKA (reference sequence). The CDR3 DNA reads as TGCAGTGCAACGCGACTAGCGAGAGAGACCCAGTACTTC. Translated, it gives CSATRLARETQYF.

This clonotype was recorded at least ten times. This sequence joins TRBV12-3 or TRBV12-4 and TRBJ2-2; 10 positions agree with TRBD2. This CDR3 comprises 16 residues. V was clipped by 1 base and J by 6 bases; unmatched bases: 5. CDR3 region: CASSLELAGSAGELFF. Here the CDR3 DNA reads TGTGCCAGCAGTTTAGAACTAGCGGGGTCTGCCGGGGAGCTGTTTTTT.

This rearrangement joins TRBV10-3 to TRBJ1-6; D may be TRBD1 (5 bases). V lost 8 bases, J lost 7 bases, and 9 bases lay in between. There are 12 residues in the CDR3. From germline, CDR1 is ENHRY and CDR2 SYGVKD. In DNA form, the CDR3 reads TGTGCCATCCAGGGAGCAAATTCACCCCTCCACTTT. Protein product: CAIQGANSPLHF.

The V and J genes are TRBV29-1 and TRBJ1-5; possibly TRBD1 for D (6 bases). V lost 3 bases and J lost 0, with 18 bases in between. The CDR3 is 17 residues long. The germline CDR1 and CDR2 sequences are SQVTM and ANQGSEA. The DNA for the CDR3 is TGCAGCGTTGAGGGGGACAACAGAACGAATAGCAATCAGCCCCAGCATTTT. It specifies CSVEGDNRTNSNQPQHF.

The chain carries TRBV7-2 and TRBJ1-1, with D possibly being TRBD1 (5 bases). There are 14 residues in the CDR3. Trimming pared 5 bases from V and 4 bases from J, leaving 14 bases between. In germline, CDR1 is SGHTA, CDR2 FQGNSA. The CDR3 protein is CASSPRDGTTEAFF. As DNA, the CDR3 is TGTGCCAGCAGCCCACGGGACGGCACCACTGAAGCTTTCTTT.

The chain couples TRBV2 to TRBJ2-1; 9 bases line up with TRBD2. V shed 7 bases and J 8 bases; nucleotides not matched to a gene: 12. The CDR3 covers 15 residues. Germline CDR1 reads SNHLY; CDR2 reads FYNNEI. The CDR3 loop reads CASTRISGSYHEQFF. The DNA of the CDR3 is TGTGCCAGCACCAGAATTAGCGGGAGTTACCATGAGCAGTTCTTC.

The chain uses TRBV11-2 and TRBJ2-4; D gene ambiguous. The V and J ends lost 4 bases and 6 bases respectively, with 10 bases between them. Germline lookup yields CDR1 SGHAT and CDR2 FQNNGV. The CDR3 totals 13 residues. The CDR3 protein is CASSSSKGNIQYF. CDR3 coding DNA: TGTGCCAGCAGCTCCTCAAAGGGAAACATTCAGTACTTC.

The rearrangement uses TRBV12-3 or TRBV12-4 and TRBJ2-7; perhaps D is TRBD1 or TRBD2 (6 bases each). This CDR3 region has 14 residues. The V and J ends lost 5 bases and 3 bases respectively, with 14 bases between them. The CDR3 region has the DNA TGTGCCAGCAGTCAAACAGGGAGGAACTACGAGCAGTACGTC. Its protein is CASSQTGRNYEQYV.

This chain joins TRBV7-2 and TRBJ2-3; TRBD2 matches at 11 bases. J was trimmed by 1 base and V by 5 bases; bases with no gene match: 5. The CDR3 is 16 amino acids. Germline V gene lookup returns CDR1 SGHTA and CDR2 FQGNSA. This CDR3 reads CASSTRLAGRTDTQYF. DNA of the CDR3: TGTGCCAGCAGCACACGACTAGCGGGACGCACAGATACGCAGTATTTT. Combining the CDR3 with reference TRBV7-2 and TRBJ2-3 gives the whole variable domain GAGVSQSPSNKVTEKGKDVELRCDPISGHTALYWYRQSLGQGLEFLIYFQGNSAPDKSGLPSDRFSAERTGGSVSTLTIQRTQQEDSAVYLCASSTRLAGRTDTQYFGPGTRLTVL.

This clonotype occurred a few times. The chain uses TRBV29-1 and TRBJ2-1, with TRBD1 matching over 7 bases. Trimming took 5 bases from V and 8 from J; bases not matched to a gene: 9. Germline loops: CDR1 SQVTM, CDR2 ANQGSEA. The CDR3 totals 13 residues. Here the CDR3 DNA reads TGCAGCGTTCAACCGACAGGGCGGGATGAGCAGTTCTTC. Translating gives CSVQPTGRDEQFF.

The chain is built from TRBV25-1 and TRBJ1-4; unclear D gene. This CDR3 comprises 13 residues. The V end lost 4 bases, the J end lost 11 bases, and 14 bases lay between the germline ends. Germline-derived CDR1 and CDR2 are MGHDK and SYGVNS. CDR3 protein: CASSARTGEKLFF. DNA for the CDR3: TGTGCCAGCAGTGCCCGGACGGGTGAGAAACTGTTTTTT.

As concerns this clonotype: Germline and junction disagree at one end, which may indicate a read error. The CDR3 sequence is CASSKTSYSEQFF. DNA for the CDR3: TGTGCCAGCAGCAAAACAAGTTACAGTGAGCAGTTCTTC. This chain links TRBV7-6 with TRBJ2-1; no firm D call. This CDR3 region has 13 residues. Germline V lookup: CDR1 SGHVS, CDR2 FNYEAQ.

In this sample, this clonotype turned up many times. The chain carries TRBV7-2 and TRBJ2-7; 14 bases agree with TRBD2. J gave up 4 bases and V 7 bases, and 3 bases lay outside the gene matches. In germline, CDR1 is SGHTA, CDR2 FQGNSA. The CDR3 has 14 residues. The CDR3 protein is CASTGLAGGYEQYF. For the CDR3, the DNA is TGTGCCAGCACCGGACTAGCGGGAGGATACGAGCAGTACTTC.

The J gene is TRBJ2-2, the V gene TRBV7-9; the match to TRBD2 covers 13 bases. The CDR3 runs 16 residues. Germline V gives CDR1 SEHNR, CDR2 FQNEAQ (reference sequence). The junction had 3 bases not matched to a gene; V was cut back by 5 bases and J by 3 bases. The DNA for the CDR3 is TGTGCCAGCAGCGGCGGACTAGCGGGAGACACCGGGGAGCTGTTTTTT. It translates to CASSGGLAGDTGELFF.